This TCR beta chain was sequenced for a study of shared clonotypes between healthy human individuals. Study in general: The cohort had two women and three men, ages 18 to 49. Study-level points and caveats: Naive subsets typically showed greater estimated richness than memory subsets. Shared across four donors were roughly 5.3% of the naive CD4 clonotypes. Unshared clonotypes carried lower generation probabilities than those common to all four donors.

The V segment lost 4 bases and the J segment 3 bases; nucleotides outside the gene matches: 5. There are 14 residues in the CDR3. CDR1 and CDR2 from the germline V gene are SGHRS and YFSETQ. As for this clone: Its antigen is unidentified.

Generated by immunoSEQ multiplex PCR, the TCRdb table keeps only in-frame clones and is missing some. Of about 600,000 clones listed, 97% are singletons. V gene TRBV5-1 combines with J gene TRBJ1-2; TRBD1 matches 8 bases. The TCR sequence derives from a woman in her 30s in good health. Sequencing used naive CD4+ T cells sorted from blood. Subset described: CD45RA+ positively selected. The CDR3 DNA is TGCGCCAGCAGCGCGACAGGGGCCGACTATGGCTACACCTTC. This translates into CASSATGADYGYTF.